Shown below are 9 T cell receptor beta chains from a single sample sequenced in a study of T-cell memory formation after mild COVID-19. TCRdb fed the 5' RACE reads into MiXCR, producing one record per CDR3 protein. Of around 250,000 distinct CDR3 sequences in the sample, 15% are singletons; the top ten hold 2.1%. The material sequenced was PBMCs or a T cell subset sorted from them (not recorded which). Every receptor here comes from an adult woman who had mild COVID-19 (a few samples of this study predate the infection). Cell type and time point are not known.

Only a few counts were recorded for this clonotype. This rearrangement joins TRBV12-3 or TRBV12-4 to TRBJ2-1; 8 nucleotides agree with TRBD2. Germline trimming cut 9 bases from V and 3 bases from J; bases unmatched to any gene: 4. The CDR3 has 13 amino acids. In DNA form, the CDR3 reads TGTGCCAGTAGGACTAGCCGCTACAATGAGCAGTTCTTC. Encoded protein: CASRTSRYNEQFF.

This clonotype was counted between two and nine times. The CDR3 sequence is CASSRSGETDTQYF. The CDR3 DNA follows: TGTGCCAGCAGCCGGTCTGGGGAAACAGATACGCAGTATTTT. J is TRBJ2-3 and V is TRBV7-7, with D unresolved. This CDR3 has 14 amino acids. Germline lookup yields CDR1 SSHAT and CDR2 FNYEAQ (reference sequence). The V end lost 5 bases, the J end lost 3 bases, and 12 bases lay between the germline ends.

The chain carries TRBV24-1 and TRBJ2-5, with D possibly TRBD1 on 6 matching bases. V was trimmed by 3 bases and J by 1 base, leaving 11 bases between them. Germline V gives CDR1 KGHDR, CDR2 SFDVKD. The length of the CDR3 is 15 residues. The chain's CDR3 is CATSDPGTPQETQYF. The CDR3 DNA follows: TGTGCCACCAGTGATCCTGGGACACCCCAAGAGACCCAGTACTTC.

The gene calls are TRBV11-2 and TRBJ2-4, with 7 bases that match TRBD1. This CDR3 has 14 amino acids. Germline assignment: CDR1 SGHAT and CDR2 FQNNGV. V lost 5 bases and J lost 9; bases outside the gene matches: 10. The CDR3 DNA follows: TGTGCCAGCAGCCAGAACAGGGGTCGAGGCATTCAGTACTTC. Amino acids: CASSQNRGRGIQYF.

This chain uses TRBV4-2 with TRBJ2-1, with D possibly matching TRBD1 (6 bases). V lost 1 base and J lost 9, with 22 bases in between. The CDR3 is 17 amino acids. Germline assignment: CDR1 LGHNA and CDR2 YNFKEQ. The CDR3 DNA follows: TGTGCCAGCAGCCAAGGCATCTTCCGCCGGGGACACGGTGAGCAGTTCTTC. Translation: CASSQGIFRRGHGEQFF.

The chain recombines TRBV4-2 with TRBJ1-1; 10 bases align to TRBD1. V shed 1 base and J 3 bases; nucleotides not matched to a gene: 2. CDR1 is LGHNA and CDR2 is YNFKEQ in the germline V gene. The CDR3 is 15 residues long. In nucleotides, the CDR3 is TGTGCCAGCAGCCAAGCCGGGACAGGGGACACTGAAGCTTTCTTT. Translation: CASSQAGTGDTEAFF.

This clonotype was recorded a few times. The rearrangement links TRBV5-1 to TRBJ2-7; 8 bases are a match to TRBD2. After removal of 6 bases from V and 2 bases from J, the junction contained 7 bases not matched to a gene. The length of the CDR3 is 14 residues. Looked up from germline, CDR1 is SGHRS and CDR2 is YFSETQ. CDR3 sequence: CASMNSGNPYEQYF. The CDR3 nucleotides are TGCGCCAGCATGAATAGCGGGAACCCCTACGAGCAGTACTTC.

The chain links TRBV5-1 to TRBJ1-2; D is possibly TRBD1 (6 bases). The ends were cut back, 5 bases at V and 8 bases at J, with 19 bases in the middle. CDR1 and CDR2 from the germline V gene are SGHRS and YFSETQ. CDR3 length equals 14 residues. The CDR3 sequence: CASSSGTQGLGYTF. CDR3 bases: TGCGCCAGCAGTTCGGGAACTCAGGGGCTCGGCTACACCTTC.

This clonotype was detected many times. The rearrangement joins TRBV15 to TRBJ1-4; the D gene is possibly TRBD1 (5 bases). V lost 0 bases and J lost 6, with 14 bases in between. The CDR3 consists of 16 residues. Germline lookup yields CDR1 LNHNV and CDR2 YYDKDF (reference sequence). This CDR3 is CATSRDKGQWDEKLFF. For the CDR3, the DNA is TGTGCCACCAGCAGAGATAAGGGGCAGTGGGATGAAAAACTGTTTTTT. The full variable domain, its missing parts supplied by reference TRBV15 and TRBJ1-4, is DAMVIQNPRYQVTQFGKPVTLSCSQTLNHNVMYWYQQKSSQAPKLLFHYYDKDFNNEADTPDNFQSRRPNTSFCFLDIRSPGLGDTAMYLCATSRDKGQWDEKLFFGSGTQLSVL.